This TCR beta chain was profiled in a study of blood T cell repertoires in COVID-19. In the study overall: Sites across the United States, Italy and Spain contributed samples from acute and convalescent COVID-19. T cells, B-cell-depleted T cells, or PBMCs supplied cDNA or gDNA.

This clone was seen more than once but under ten times. Per the original data handling: Scientists estimated how many nucleated cells there were by amplifying reference gene primers. Profiling relied on immunoSEQ multiplex PCR, and the TCRdb table lists in-frame clones only, not all of them. Clone size and the V and J calls come from that table; the DNA yielded D and trimming. The profile shows hundreds of thousands of clones, 65% to 90% of them singletons. V was clipped by 8 bases and J by 8 bases, with 10 bases between them. Germline CDR1 MNHEY, CDR2 SVGAGI. The CDR3 runs 12 residues. The origin of this receptor is a man between 45 and 60 years old with active or convalescent COVID-19. The sample was peripheral blood. The chain carries TRBV6-5 and TRBJ1-6; D is perhaps TRBD1 (5 bases). CDR3 bases: TGTGCCAGCGGCGGGACGTATTCACCCCTCCACTTT. It is translated as CASGGTYSPLHF.